The 23 T cell receptor beta chains presented below share a single source sample, sequenced in a study of T cell repertoires in cytomegalovirus infection. These receptors have no known antigen. In TCRdb, the reads were re-called with MiXCR into one record per CDR3 protein. The sample records hundreds of thousands of distinct CDR3 sequences, 30% to 40% being singletons. Material: cultured PBMCs, obtained from culture after CMV antigen stimulation. The receptors here all came from a human donor in good health (CMV status not recorded). Some clones in this sample may be carry-over from other donors' samples.

The CDR3 is CASSFRDWKSDEQYF. CDR3 coding DNA: TGTGCCAGCAGTTTTCGGGACTGGAAGTCCGACGAGCAGTACTTC. The chain employs TRBV12-3 or TRBV12-4 and TRBJ2-7, with D maybe TRBD2 (6 bases). V was cut by 3 bases and J by 5 bases, with 17 bases left in between. The CDR3 totals 15 residues.

Ten or more counts support this clonotype. The chain combines TRBV6-6 with TRBJ2-7; 8 bases fit TRBD1. CDR1 and CDR2 (germline): MNHNY, SVGAGI (reference sequence). V lost 6 bases and J lost 0; bases outside the gene matches: 7. The CDR3 spans 15 residues. Written as DNA, the CDR3 is TGTGCCAGCAGCCCCGGACAGGGAAGCTCCTACGAGCAGTACGTC. It encodes CASSPGQGSSYEQYV.

J is TRBJ1-5 and V is TRBV3-1; maybe TRBD1 (5 bases). CDR3 length equals 15 residues. Germline V gene sequence: CDR1 LGHDT, CDR2 YNNKEL (reference sequence). Trimming pared 0 bases from V and 7 bases from J, leaving 13 bases between. The DNA for the CDR3 is TGTGCCAGCAGCCAAGATTGGGGGACCAGGCAGCCCCAGCATTTT. Its translation: CASSQDWGTRQPQHF.

The rearrangement uses TRBV9 and TRBJ2-1; 14 nucleotides align to TRBD2. This CDR3 has 16 residues. The V gene end was trimmed by 3 bases and the J gene end by 8 bases; junction bases not matched to a gene: 7. The germline V gene has CDR1 SGDLS and CDR2 YYNGEE. The CDR3 bases are TGTGCCAGCAGCGAAGGGACTAGCGGGAGTAAATATGAGCAGTTCTTC. It codes for CASSEGTSGSKYEQFF.

The J gene is TRBJ1-2, the V gene TRBV19; 8 positions agree with TRBD1. Germline V gene sequence: CDR1 LNHDA, CDR2 SQIVND (reference sequence). V was clipped by 3 bases and J by 4 bases; unmatched bases: 4. The CDR3 loop spans 14 amino acids. The CDR3 protein is CASSMTGAGYGYTF. The CDR3 nucleotides read TGTGCCAGTAGTATGACAGGGGCTGGCTATGGCTACACCTTC.

The chain is built from TRBV5-1 and TRBJ2-1; 8 nucleotides align to TRBD2. The CDR3 has 17 residues. Germline V CDR1 and CDR2: SGHRS, YFSETQ. After removal of 4 bases from V and 7 bases from J, the junction contained 16 bases not matched to a gene. CDR3 in amino acids: CASSPVPGTSGANEQFF. The CDR3 DNA is TGCGCCAGCAGCCCCGTACCCGGGACTAGTGGGGCTAATGAGCAGTTCTTC.

This clonotype was counted once. J is TRBJ2-1 and V is TRBV13, with 7 bases aligning to TRBD2. In germline, CDR1 is PRHDT, CDR2 FYEKMQ (reference sequence). After removal of 7 bases from V and 6 bases from J, the junction contained 12 bases not matched to a gene. There are 15 residues in the CDR3. CDR3 protein: CASTANSGLPNEQFF. The CDR3 DNA is TGTGCCAGCACCGCCAATTCGGGACTACCCAATGAGCAGTTCTTC.

The rearrangement links TRBV6-5 to TRBJ1-1; a weak D match, TRBD1 (5 bases). V lost 5 bases, J lost 3 bases, and 19 bases lay in between. This CDR3 comprises 16 residues. The V gene's germline CDR1 is MNHEY and CDR2 SVGAGI. The DNA for the CDR3 is TGTGCCAGCAGTAAGAGTATATGGGGGTGGGACACTGAAGCTTTCTTT. It translates to CASSKSIWGWDTEAFF.

This clonotype was detected a few times. The CDR3: CASSLKATTTYNEQFF. The CDR3 nucleotides read TGTGCCAGCAGTTTGAAGGCGACAACTACCTACAATGAGCAGTTCTTC. The V and J genes are TRBV6-6 and TRBJ2-1; D remains unclear. This CDR3 is built from 16 residues. Per the germline V gene, CDR1 is MNHNY and CDR2 is SVGAGI (reference sequence). V lost 4 bases to trimming and J lost 2 bases, with 15 bases between them.

V is TRBV7-8 and J is TRBJ2-7; the D call may be TRBD1 or TRBD2 (5 bases each). There are 14 residues in the CDR3. Between the trimmed V and J ends, which lost 5 bases and 2 bases, there was a span of 13 bases. Germline V gene data show CDR1 as SGHVS and CDR2 as FQNEAQ. In nucleotides, the CDR3 is TGTGCCAGCAGCGGTAGGGACCGAACCTACGAGCAGTACTTC. Amino acids: CASSGRDRTYEQYF.

The J gene is TRBJ2-1, the V gene TRBV20-1; possible D gene TRBD1, 5 bases. Germline V lookup: CDR1 DFQATT, CDR2 SNEGSKA (reference sequence). The CDR3 covers 15 residues. V dropped 0 bases and J dropped 1 base, with 10 bases sitting between them. This CDR3 reads CSARETVTSYNEQFF. CDR3 DNA: TGCAGTGCTAGAGAGACAGTTACTTCCTACAATGAGCAGTTCTTC.

The CDR3 DNA reads as TGCGCCAGCAGCCAAGGTCTTAGTTCCTACGAGCAGTACTTC. Amino acid sequence: CASSQGLSSYEQYF. The V call is TRBV4-1, the J call TRBJ2-7; D unresolved. The V end lost 1 base, the J end lost 1 base, and 8 bases lay between the germline ends. CDR3 length: 14 amino acids. In germline, CDR1 is MGHRA, CDR2 YSYEKL.

This clonotype came up many times. This chain links TRBV7-8 with TRBJ2-2; 10 bases are shared with TRBD2. CDR1 is SGHVS, CDR2 FQNEAQ, per germline. Trimming cost V 2 bases and J 7 bases; bases outside gene matches: 7. This CDR3 is 16 amino acids long. CDR3 nucleotide sequence: TGTGCCAGCAGCTTAAAACTAGCGGGATTCCACGGGGAGCTGTTTTTT. This gives the protein CASSLKLAGFHGELFF.

The rearrangement links TRBV25-1 to TRBJ1-4; D ambiguous. V was cut by 2 bases and J by 0 bases, with 10 bases left in between. CDR3 length equals 16 residues. Germline V gene data show CDR1 as MGHDK and CDR2 as SYGVNS. In nucleotides, the CDR3 is TGTGCCAGCAGTGAAGGTTTGAGGTCAACTAATGAAAAACTGTTTTTT. Residues: CASSEGLRSTNEKLFF.

The gene calls are TRBV12-3 or TRBV12-4 and TRBJ2-7; TRBD2 is a possible D gene (5 bases). The CDR3 covers 16 residues. Trimming left V 2 bases short and J 2 bases short, with 16 bases between. The CDR3 here is CASSLNSIGETYEQYF. The CDR3 nucleotides are TGTGCCAGCAGTTTAAATTCCATTGGGGAGACCTACGAGCAGTACTTC.

A few counts support this clonotype. The chain recombines TRBV6-1 with TRBJ2-7; the match to TRBD1 covers 8 bases. Germline trimming cut 7 bases from V and 7 bases from J; bases unmatched to any gene: 6. The CDR3 is 12 residues long. Germline assignment: CDR1 MNHNS and CDR2 SASEGT. CDR3 loop: CASNLRGREQYF. The CDR3, as DNA: TGTGCCAGCAACCTCAGGGGGCGTGAGCAGTACTTC.

This clonotype occurred a few times. The chain recombines TRBV4-1 with TRBJ1-2; D not resolved. Germline V gene sequence: CDR1 MGHRA, CDR2 YSYEKL. Between the trimmed V and J ends, which lost 3 bases and 9 bases, there was a span of 14 bases. There are 13 residues in the CDR3. The CDR3 nucleotides read TGCGCCAGCAGCCAGCCGGAGGTGTTGAGCTACACCTTC. It yields the protein CASSQPEVLSYTF.

The chain combines TRBV7-8 with TRBJ2-5; 9 nucleotides agree with TRBD2. Germline CDR1 reads SGHVS; CDR2 reads FQNEAQ. The CDR3 covers 15 residues. V lost 8 bases, J lost 1 base, and 8 bases stayed unmatched. CDR3 in DNA: TGTGCCAGCCTGGGGTTGCGGGAGGGCCAAGAGACCCAGTACTTC. Translated, it gives CASLGLREGQETQYF.

The chain has TRBV29-1 and TRBJ2-5, with D perhaps matching TRBD2 (6 bases). The ends were cut back, 7 bases at V and 4 bases at J, with 10 bases in the middle. Germline assignment: CDR1 SQVTM and CDR2 ANQGSEA. The CDR3 covers 11 residues. The CDR3 loop reads CSGRAGETQYF. CDR3 DNA sequence: TGCAGCGGCAGAGCGGGAGAGACCCAGTACTTC.

This clonotype was seen only a few times. The chain links TRBV20-1 to TRBJ2-1; 7 bases fit TRBD2. Per the germline V gene, CDR1 is DFQATT and CDR2 is SNEGSKA (reference sequence). V gave up 0 bases and J gave up 9 bases; unmatched junction bases: 8. This CDR3 comprises 14 residues. Here the CDR3 reads CSARDLVAGVEQFF. The CDR3, as DNA: TGCAGTGCTAGAGATCTCGTGGCGGGAGTTGAGCAGTTCTTC.

The chain employs TRBV19 and TRBJ1-2, with D hard to call. Germline CDR1 and CDR2: LNHDA and SQIVND (reference sequence). The germline V and J ends were trimmed by 10 bases and 6 bases, with 15 bases remaining between them. This CDR3 region has 12 residues. Here the CDR3 reads CATRTGKDGYTF. The CDR3 bases are TGTGCCACCCGGACGGGGAAAGATGGCTACACCTTC.

CDR3 loop: CSVEGGRNEQFF. The DNA for the CDR3 is TGCAGCGTTGAAGGGGGCAGAAATGAGCAGTTCTTC. The V and J genes are TRBV29-1 and TRBJ2-1, with D possibly being TRBD1 (5 bases). The V end was cut by 1 base, the J end by 7 bases, with 8 bases between. Germline V lookup: CDR1 SQVTM, CDR2 ANQGSEA. The CDR3 extends over 12 amino acids.

The chain uses TRBV4-2 and TRBJ2-7; 7 nucleotides agree with TRBD2. CDR1 is LGHNA, CDR2 YNFKEQ, per germline. The CDR3 has 16 residues. With V trimmed by 0 bases and J by 11 bases, 16 bases remained unmatched. The DNA of the CDR3 is TGTGCCAGCAGCCAAGATGTGACTAGCCCCTCAAGGAGGAAGTACTTC. Translated: CASSQDVTSPSRRKYF.